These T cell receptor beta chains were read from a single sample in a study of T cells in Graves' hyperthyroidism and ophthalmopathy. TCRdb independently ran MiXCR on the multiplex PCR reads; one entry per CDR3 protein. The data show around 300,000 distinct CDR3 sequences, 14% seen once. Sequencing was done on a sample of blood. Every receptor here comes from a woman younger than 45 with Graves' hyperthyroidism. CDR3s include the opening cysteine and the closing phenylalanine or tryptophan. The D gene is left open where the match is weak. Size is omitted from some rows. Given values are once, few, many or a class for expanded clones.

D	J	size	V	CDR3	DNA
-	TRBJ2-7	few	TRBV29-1	CSVEETAGDEQYF	TGCAGCGTTGAAGAAACGGCCGGGGACGAGCAGTACTTC
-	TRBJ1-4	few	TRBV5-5	CASSLAKTSRNEKLFF	TGTGCCAGCAGCTTGGCCAAGACGAGCAGGAATGAAAAACTGTTTTTT
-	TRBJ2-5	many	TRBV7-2	CASRISTGQRETQYF	TGTGCCAGCAGGATCTCGACAGGTCAAAGGGAGACCCAGTACTTC
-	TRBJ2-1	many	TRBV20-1	CSFGVVPYNEQFF	TGCAGTTTCGGCGTTGTTCCCTACAATGAGCAGTTCTTC
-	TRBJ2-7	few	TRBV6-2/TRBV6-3	CASSYIPRGVREQYF	TGTGCCAGCAGTTACATTCCTAGGGGGGTACGCGAGCAGTACTTC
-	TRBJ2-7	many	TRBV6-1	CASSAGAAEQYF	TGTGCCAGCAGTGCCGGGGCCGCCGAGCAGTACTTC
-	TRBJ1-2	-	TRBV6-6	CASSYSMGGDPNYGYTF	TGTGCCAGCAGTTACTCGATGGGCGGGGACCCGAACTATGGCTACACCTTC
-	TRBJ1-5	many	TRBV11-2	CASSLRLGVSNQPQHF	TGTGCCAGCAGCTTAAGGTTGGGGGTTAGCAATCAGCCCCAGCATTTT
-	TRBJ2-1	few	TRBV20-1	CSHKVATRNEQFF	TGCAGTCATAAAGTAGCGACTCGGAATGAGCAGTTCTTC
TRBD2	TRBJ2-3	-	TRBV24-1	CATSDLTREGTDTQYF	TGTGCCACCAGTGATTTGACGCGGGAGGGGACAGATACGCAGTATTTT
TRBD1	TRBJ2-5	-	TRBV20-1	CSARDGQAQETQYF	TGCAGTGCTAGAGATGGACAGGCTCAAGAGACCCAGTACTTC
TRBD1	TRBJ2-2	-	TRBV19	CACTGTGNTGELFF	TGTGCCTGTACCGGGACAGGGAACACCGGGGAGCTGTTTTTT
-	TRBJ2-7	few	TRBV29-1	CSVAERGAAYEQYF	TGCAGCGTTGCCGAAAGGGGGGCGGCCTACGAGCAGTACTTC
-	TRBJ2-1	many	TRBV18	CASSPQYEQFF	TGTGCCAGCTCACCGCAGTATGAGCAGTTCTTC
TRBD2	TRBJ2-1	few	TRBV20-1	CSAPSGSGYNEQFF	TGCAGTGCTCCTAGCGGGAGTGGGTACAATGAGCAGTTCTTC
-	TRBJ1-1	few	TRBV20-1	CSSQPGAGGNTEAFF	TGCAGTTCCCAGCCAGGGGCTGGAGGGAACACTGAAGCTTTCTTT
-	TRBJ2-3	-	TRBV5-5	CASSIGREDTQYF	TGTGCCAGCAGTATTGGACGCGAAGATACGCAGTATTTT
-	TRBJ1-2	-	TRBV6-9	CASSYYAGYGYTF	TGTGCCAGCAGTTACTACGCAGGCTATGGCTACACCTTC